This T cell receptor (beta chain) came from a study of T cells in Graves' hyperthyroidism and ophthalmopathy. Broader study findings: Before onset, by a median of 6.5 months, the model predicted ophthalmopathy. Blood also showed most of the thyroid clonotypes that were expanded above 0.001.

This clonotype was detected many times. Antigen: not known. The CDR3 spans 16 residues. Germline-derived CDR1 and CDR2 are SGHAT and FQNNGV. With 4 bases clipped from V and 2 bases from J, the junction kept 8 bases outside the gene matches. Exclusion criteria comprised uncontrolled infection, other autoimmune disease, pregnancy or lactation. Used for diagnoses were clinical symptoms, serum thyroxine and TRAb, thyroid ultrasound and orbital computed tomography. The investigators amplified TCR beta CDR3 regions from RNA transcripts. RT-PCR in the first round (using the HTBI primer set) targeted the TCR CDR3. TCRdb re-analysed the multiplex PCR reads in MiXCR, keeping a single row per CDR3 protein. The sample has about 380,000 distinct CDR3 sequences; roughly 18% are singletons.

V gene TRBV11-2 combines with J gene TRBJ2-3, with TRBD2 identical over 8 bases. The clonotype originates from a man between 18 and 29 years old with Graves' ophthalmopathy. The sequenced sample was blood. The CDR3 DNA follows: TGTGCCAGCAGCTCCGGGGGCGGGGGGTACACAGATACGCAGTATTTT. This sequence encodes CASSSGGGGYTDTQYF.